This record looks at one T cell receptor beta chain sequence and its context. The antigen this receptor binds is unknown. Qualities for individual bases were not recorded, and no much larger clone is one base off. The intended sense of this specimen's time point label: week 35, safety follow-up. A 20-mer mutant IDH1 peptide at 300 micrograms in Montanide made up each vaccine dose, which was injected subcutaneously together with topical imiquimod. Across visits V03 through V10, patients got a total of eight vaccinations, given in weeks 1, 3, 5, 7, 11, 15, 19 and 23. Donors had newly diagnosed WHO grade 3 or 4 IDH1-mutant astrocytomas with loss of nuclear ATRX. The samples were drawn from NOA16, a multicentre, single-arm, open-label phase I trial in Germany that tested a mutant IDH1 peptide vaccine in humans for the first time. Genomic DNA for TCRB sequencing was isolated from EDTA blood with the DNeasy Blood and Tissue Kit.

The V and J ends are trimmed by 5 bases and 0 bases, leaving 11 bases between them. As encoded in the germline V gene (reference sequence), CDR1 is WNHNN while CDR2 is SYGVQD. From its cysteine to its phenylalanine, the CDR3 spans 15 amino acids. The CDR3 DNA has 45 bases and is translated from base 1. This entry belongs to a study of a mutant IDH1 vaccine in newly diagnosed glioma (TCRdb year 2021). Regarding the study in general: Vaccination was initiated 4-6 weeks after radiotherapy alone, or concurrently with temozolomide cycles in the chemotherapy-containing groups. Longitudinal TCRB deep sequencing was performed for 20 to 25 treated patients wherever samples were available for exploratory analyses. Of the roughly 34 treated patients, about 60% were male and about 40% were female, and the mean age was approximately 40 years. The week-35 safety follow-up took place at visit V12, and the week-47 end of study took place at visit V13. Prior to enrollment, standard therapy consisting of radiotherapy alone, temozolomide alone, or radiochemotherapy with temozolomide had been administered to patients, with the combination being received by most patients. Peripheral blood samples were drawn at six visits, namely V03 (baseline), V05, V07, V10, V12 and V13. What the work shows at the level of the full study, not this receptor alone: It was noted by the authors that analyses of patient blood samples could not be reproduced owing to sample limitations. Selection of PBMC samples for TCRB deep sequencing was based on availability. Immune responses induced by the vaccine were seen in approximately 92% of patients across multiple MHC alleles. Pseudoprogression appeared unrelated to alterations in the top peripheral T cell clonotypes detected by TCRB sequencing.

Library method: the immunoSEQ multiplex PCR assay. The hsTCRB Kit was used according to the manufacturer's protocol to amplify rearranged TCR beta chain sequences. An Illumina MiSeq was used to sequence the TCRB libraries. The authors' analysis ran thus. The proprietary platform of the kit vendor was used for demultiplexing, trimming and gene mapping. The clones in this table, taken by TCRdb from immuneACCESS, are in-frame only. Not every clone is retained; where verified, under half of the shortfall comes from an unresolved V gene, and the cause of the rest is unknown. V, J and clone size are those of that table, while D and trimming were read from the DNA. This sample has some 71,000 clones in its table, and approximately 86% of those were observed once. Roughly 2% of the sample lies in the top ten.

The clonotype comes from a young man with glioma. The V and J segments used are TRBV10-1 and TRBJ2-1, with the D gene not confidently named. This sample comprised PBMCs, obtained from a glioma patient whose treatment included an IDH1 peptide vaccine. The DNA reads as follows: TGCGCCAGCAGTTATAACCTGAGCTCCTACAATGAGCAGTTCTTC. The encoded protein is CASSYNLSSYNEQFF.